This T cell receptor beta chain was identified during a study of T cell changes during pregnancy in multiple sclerosis. TCRdb keeps only in-frame clones here, not all; method: immunoSEQ multiplex PCR. The sample holds 60,000 to 90,000 clones, around nine tenths seen once. The V gene lost 2 bases and the J gene lost 10 bases, with 9 bases spanning the gap. The CDR3 contains 13 residues. In germline, CDR1 is WNHNN, CDR2 SYGVQD (reference sequence). Sample: peripheral blood, taken before pregnancy. The clonotype comes from a female donor with multiple sclerosis, enrolled in a pregnancy study. The rearrangement joins TRBV10-1 to TRBJ1-6; D is unresolved. CDR3 amino acids: CASSEGESSPLHF. For the CDR3, the DNA is TGCGCCAGCAGTGAGGGTGAGAGCTCACCCCTCCACTTT.